The clone carrying this TCR beta chain was picked up one time. The antigen remains unidentified. The V end lost 4 bases, the J end lost 4 bases, and 10 bases lay between the germline ends. The germline CDR1 and CDR2 sequences are SQVTM and ANQGSEA. This CDR3 contains 12 residues. These data come from a study of CD8 T cells in Susac syndrome. Study outcomes and limitations: The study acknowledged a relatively small number of individuals in its TCR sequencing and HLA analysis.

Bulk CD8+ and CD4+ cells came from magnetic negative isolation; CD8+ TEMRA by FACS. RNA, at roughly 0.45 to 1 ug, was reverse transcribed with random hexamers. Amplification of TCR beta CDR3 spanned 54 Vbeta and 13 Jbeta via immunoSEQ multiplex PCR. One entry per CDR3 protein results from TCRdb running MiXCR on the immunoSEQ multiplex PCR reads. This table has 180,000 or so distinct CDR3 sequences, approximately 94% appearing once. V gene TRBV29-1 combines with J gene TRBJ2-5; no definite D call. Material: CD4+ T cells from PBMCs. The clonotype comes from a human donor in good health. CDR3 in amino acids: CSVAREGETQYF. The CDR3 nucleotides read TGCAGCGTTGCAAGGGAAGGAGAGACCCAGTACTTC. Full variable domain (rest looked up from reference TRBV29-1 and TRBJ2-5): SAVISQKPSRDICQRGTSLTIQCQVDSQVTMMFWYRQQPGQSLTLIATANQGSEATYESGFVIDKFPISRPNLTFSTLTVSNMSPEDSSIYLCSVAREGETQYFGPGTRLLVL.